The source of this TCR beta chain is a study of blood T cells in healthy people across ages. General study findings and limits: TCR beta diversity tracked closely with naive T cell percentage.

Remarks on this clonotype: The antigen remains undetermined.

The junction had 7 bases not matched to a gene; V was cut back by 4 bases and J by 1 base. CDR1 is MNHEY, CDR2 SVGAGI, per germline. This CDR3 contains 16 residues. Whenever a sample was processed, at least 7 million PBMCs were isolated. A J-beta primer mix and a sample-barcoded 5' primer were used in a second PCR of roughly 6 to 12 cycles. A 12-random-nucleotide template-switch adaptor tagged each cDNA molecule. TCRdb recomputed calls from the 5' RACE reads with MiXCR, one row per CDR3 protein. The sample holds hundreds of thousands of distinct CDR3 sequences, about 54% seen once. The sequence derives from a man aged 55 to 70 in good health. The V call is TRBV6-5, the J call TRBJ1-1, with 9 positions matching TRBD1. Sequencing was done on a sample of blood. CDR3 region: CASSSRQGGGNTEAFF. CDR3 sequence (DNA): TGTGCCAGCAGTTCACGACAGGGGGGAGGGAACACTGAAGCTTTCTTT.